These 22 T cell receptor beta chains originate from one sample sequenced in a study of Graves' ophthalmopathy and Graves' hyperthyroidism. RNA served as the template for amplifying TCR beta CDR3 regions. Investigators did first-round RT-PCR with HTBI primers, then second-round multiplex PCR. Each CDR3 protein is one row after TCRdb ran MiXCR on the multiplex PCR reads. Among 650,000 to 900,000 distinct CDR3 sequences, 35% to 50% were seen once, and the ten largest hold approximately 46%. The sequenced sample was peripheral blood. The receptors were gathered from an adult man with Graves' ophthalmopathy.

The chain couples TRBV20-1 to TRBJ2-7, with unresolved D. CDR3 length equals 12 residues. Per the germline V gene, CDR1 is DFQATT and CDR2 is SNEGSKA (reference sequence). V lost 5 bases, J lost 6 bases, and 14 bases lay in between. In DNA form, the CDR3 reads TGCAGTGCTGAACAGCGAGCAGGCGAGCAGTACTTC. Amino acid sequence: CSAEQRAGEQYF.

On this clonotype: The junction shows a germline mismatch at one end, possibly a read error. The J gene is TRBJ2-7, the V gene TRBV7-2; a weak D match, TRBD2 (5 bases). This CDR3 has 13 amino acids. CDR1 is SGHTA, CDR2 FQGNSA, per germline. CDR3 nucleotides: TGTGCCAGCAGTTTAGAGTGGAGGAACGAGCAGTACTTC. Protein: CASSLEWRNEQYF.

This clonotype was seen at least ten times. This chain joins TRBV9 and TRBJ1-3; D not certain. Per the germline V gene, CDR1 is SGDLS and CDR2 is YYNGEE. V lost 1 base to trimming and J lost 1 base, with 3 bases between them. The CDR3 length is 13 residues. The CDR3 sequence: CASSVSSGNTIYF. The CDR3 DNA reads as TGTGCCAGCAGCGTATCGTCTGGAAACACCATATATTTT.

V gene TRBV6-1 combines with J gene TRBJ1-5; 8 bases map to TRBD1. J gave up 3 bases and V 2 bases, and 3 bases lay outside the gene matches. CDR1 and CDR2 (germline): MNHNS, SASEGT. CDR3 length equals 15 residues. The CDR3 nucleotides read TGTGCCAGCAGTGAATTGGACAGGGTCAATCAGCCCCAGCATTTT. As protein: CASSELDRVNQPQHF.

The rearrangement links TRBV28 to TRBJ1-2, with 12 bases aligning to TRBD1. CDR3 length: 17 amino acids. Germline V gene lookup returns CDR1 MDHEN and CDR2 SYDVKM. The J segment lost 6 bases and the V segment lost 5 bases, leaving 13 bases of the junction unmatched. The CDR3 spells CASSPITPGQGANGYTF. CDR3 sequence (DNA): TGTGCCAGCAGTCCAATAACGCCGGGACAGGGGGCGAATGGCTACACCTTC.

V is TRBV7-9 and J is TRBJ1-1; possibly TRBD1 for D (5 bases). The CDR3 has 15 amino acids. Trimming removed 1 base from V and 3 bases from J, with 12 bases in between. CDR1 is SEHNR, CDR2 FQNEAQ, per germline (reference sequence). The CDR3 reads CASSLVSGGDTEAFF. CDR3 sequence (DNA): TGTGCCAGCAGCTTAGTTTCCGGGGGGGACACTGAAGCTTTCTTT.

The table lists this clonotype with a few counts. J is TRBJ1-2 and V is TRBV19; the match to TRBD1 covers 10 bases. The V gene's germline CDR1 is LNHDA and CDR2 SQIVND (reference sequence). The CDR3 covers 15 residues. The V segment lost 6 bases and the J segment 0 bases; nucleotides outside the gene matches: 4. The DNA for the CDR3 is TGTGCCAGTAGCCCCGGACAGGGGGCTAACTATGGCTACACCTTC. It translates to CASSPGQGANYGYTF.

This clonotype was found a few times. The genes are TRBV7-9 and TRBJ2-7; the D gene is possibly TRBD1 (5 bases). The germline V gene has CDR1 SEHNR and CDR2 FQNEAQ (reference sequence). Deletions cut 5 bases from V and 8 bases from J, with 16 bases between. CDR3 length: 13 residues. The CDR3 DNA sequence: TGTGCCAGCAGCCCATTCACAGGCTGGCAGCAGTACTTC. Protein product: CASSPFTGWQQYF.

This clonotype was observed at least ten times. The rearrangement links TRBV29-1 to TRBJ2-7, with 7 bases lining up with TRBD2. The trim removed 4 bases at V and 4 bases at J, leaving 4 bases unmatched. The CDR3 is 12 amino acids. Germline assignment: CDR1 SQVTM and CDR2 ANQGSEA. The CDR3 bases are TGCAGCGTTGGAGACGGGAGGTACGAGCAGTACTTC. It yields the protein CSVGDGRYEQYF.

This sequence joins TRBV7-8 and TRBJ1-4; TRBD1 matches at 9 bases. The CDR3 is made up of 17 amino acids. Germline V lookup: CDR1 SGHVS, CDR2 FQNEAQ. The trim removed 5 bases at V and 4 bases at J, leaving 11 bases unmatched. The CDR3 spells CASSPITGGGGNEKLFF. The CDR3 DNA reads TGTGCCAGCAGCCCTATTACAGGGGGCGGGGGTAATGAAAAACTGTTTTTT.

This clonotype appeared a few times. The gene calls are TRBV11-2 and TRBJ1-5, with TRBD1 matching 10 bases. The CDR3 covers 16 residues. V shed 5 bases, J shed 2 bases, and the junction held 6 bases outside the gene matches. Germline CDR1 is SGHAT and CDR2 is FQNNGV. The CDR3 DNA reads as TGTGCCAGCAGCCCCGGGACAGGGGTCGGCAATCAGCCCCAGCATTTT. Amino acid sequence: CASSPGTGVGNQPQHF.

The V call is TRBV2, the J call TRBJ1-5; the match to TRBD1 covers 11 bases. Trimming removed 5 bases from V and 6 bases from J; junction bases left unmatched: 12. From germline, CDR1 is SNHLY and CDR2 FYNNEI. The CDR3 has 17 residues. CDR3 DNA: TGTGCCAGCAGTTCCCTCGGACAGGGGGCCGTTGGTCAGCCCCAGCATTTT. Its protein is CASSSLGQGAVGQPQHF.

This clonotype was seen only a few times. The chain uses TRBV30 and TRBJ1-1; D is uncertain. Germline loops: CDR1 GTSNPN, CDR2 SVGIG (reference sequence). Deletions cut 0 bases from V and 4 bases from J, with 12 bases between. This CDR3 is built from 14 residues. CDR3 nucleotides: TGTGCCTGGAGTGTATTGTCCTGGGGCACTGAAGCTTTCTTT. This codes for CAWSVLSWGTEAFF. The variable domain in full, completed from reference TRBV30 and TRBJ1-1, reads SQTIHQWPATLVQPVGSPLSLECTVEGTSNPNLYWYRQAAGRGLQLLFYSVGIGQISSEVPQNLSASRPQDRQFILSSKKLLLSDSGFYLCAWSVLSWGTEAFFGQGTRLTVV.

CDR3 nucleotide sequence: TGTGCCAGCCGAGGCAGGGCCGACACTGAAGCTTTCTTT. It is translated as CASRGRADTEAFF. The chain carries TRBV10-3 and TRBJ1-1, with a tentative D call TRBD1 (5 bases). CDR1 and CDR2 (germline): ENHRY, SYGVKD. V was shortened by 10 bases and J by 3 bases, with 15 bases between the two germline ends. This CDR3 spans 13 amino acids.

This clonotype was picked up many times. V usage is TRBV20-1 and J usage is TRBJ2-7; the match to TRBD2 covers 11 bases. After removal of 4 bases from V and 6 bases from J, the junction contained 2 bases not matched to a gene. The CDR3 sequence is 12 residues long. CDR1 is DFQATT, CDR2 SNEGSKA, per germline (reference sequence). The CDR3 loop reads CSAILAGAEQYF. CDR3 in DNA: TGCAGTGCTATACTAGCGGGAGCCGAGCAGTACTTC.

The chain uses TRBV20-1 and TRBJ2-3; 11 bases line up with TRBD2. Trimming took 5 bases from V and 3 from J; bases not matched to a gene: 4. Germline V lookup: CDR1 DFQATT, CDR2 SNEGSKA (reference sequence). This CDR3 region has 14 residues. This CDR3 reads CSAVRLAGTDTQYF. CDR3 DNA sequence: TGCAGTGCTGTACGACTAGCGGGAACAGATACGCAGTATTTT.

This clonotype has a handful of counts. This rearrangement joins TRBV7-9 to TRBJ1-3; D not resolved. The CDR3 loop spans 16 amino acids. V lost 4 bases, J lost 9 bases, and 22 bases lay in between. Germline CDR1 is SEHNR and CDR2 is FQNEAQ (reference sequence). The CDR3 DNA reads TGTGCCAGCAGCTCGGGCCCGCCGACCTCTGGAGGCACCATATATTTT. This sequence encodes CASSSGPPTSGGTIYF.

This chain links TRBV11-1 with TRBJ1-2; maybe TRBD1 (5 bases). The V end was cut by 11 bases, the J end by 7 bases, with 20 bases between. The CDR3 totals 13 residues. Germline V lookup: CDR1 SGHAT, CDR2 FQDESV (reference sequence). The CDR3 here is CAWSPGLTGGYTF. The CDR3 region has the DNA TGTGCCTGGAGCCCGGGACTGACCGGTGGCTACACCTTC.

The gene calls are TRBV24-1 and TRBJ1-6, with TRBD1 matching over 9 bases. This CDR3 contains 16 residues. Per the germline V gene, CDR1 is KGHDR and CDR2 is SFDVKD. V was pared by 4 bases and J by 6 bases, with 6 bases of the junction left unmatched. Here the CDR3 reads CATSDPGTGINSPLHF. CDR3 nucleotide sequence: TGTGCCACCAGTGACCCCGGGACAGGGATTAATTCACCCCTCCACTTT.

Concerning this clonotype itself: One end of the junction fails to match germline, which may point to a read error. The CDR3 bases are TGCAATGCTAGAGCACCGAGACAGGGGTTCGTGGCTGGGGCCAACGTCCTGACTTTC. Protein product: CNARAPRQGFVAGANVLTF. This chain connects TRBV20-1 to TRBJ2-6, with 8 bases identical to TRBD1. Germline V gives CDR1 DFQATT, CDR2 SNEGSKA (reference sequence). The CDR3 consists of 19 residues.

The V call is TRBV20-1, the J call TRBJ1-1, with D perhaps TRBD1 (6 bases). This CDR3 is 15 amino acids long. Germline CDR1 DFQATT, CDR2 SNEGSKA (reference sequence). V was trimmed by 1 base and J by 5 bases, leaving 17 bases between them. The chain's CDR3 is CSARVGSGAATEAFF. The CDR3 region has the DNA TGCAGTGCTAGAGTAGGCTCAGGGGCCGCGACTGAAGCTTTCTTT.

This clonotype was detected many times. The chain combines TRBV9 with TRBJ1-1; 9 bases align to TRBD1. With V trimmed by 4 bases and J by 6 bases, 10 bases remained unmatched. Germline CDR1 and CDR2: SGDLS and YYNGEE. The CDR3 totals 15 residues. CDR3 nucleotides: TGTGCCAGCAGCCCCGGGGACAGGGTGGTCGCTGAAGCTTTCTTT. This gives the protein CASSPGDRVVAEAFF.